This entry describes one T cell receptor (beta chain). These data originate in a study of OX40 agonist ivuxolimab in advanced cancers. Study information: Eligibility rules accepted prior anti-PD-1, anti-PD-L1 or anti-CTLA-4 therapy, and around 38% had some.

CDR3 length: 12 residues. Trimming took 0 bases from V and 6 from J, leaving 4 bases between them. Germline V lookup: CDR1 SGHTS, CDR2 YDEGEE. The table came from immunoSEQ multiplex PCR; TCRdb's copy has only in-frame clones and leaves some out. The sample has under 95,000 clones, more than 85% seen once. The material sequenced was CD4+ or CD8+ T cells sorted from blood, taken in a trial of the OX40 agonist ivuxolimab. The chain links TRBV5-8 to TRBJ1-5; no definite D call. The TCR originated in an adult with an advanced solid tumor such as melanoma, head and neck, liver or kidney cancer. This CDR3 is CASSLVGQPQHF. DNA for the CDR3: TGTGCCAGCAGCTTGGTCGGTCAGCCCCAGCATTTT.